Included here is one T cell receptor beta chain sequence, with context. This clone was seen a few times. No base quality information exists; no much larger clone differs at one position. This sample stems from a study of CD8 T cell repertoires and influenza (dated by TCRdb to about 2017). Context from the whole study: The cohort included a few healthy influenza A-immune young adults aged 18 to 29 and two middle-aged donors. The study profiled the M1-restricted CD8 T cell repertoire of about six healthy donors by next-generation sequencing of both TCRalpha and TCRbeta chains. What the work shows at the level of the full study, not this receptor alone: Sequence abundance could be biased by the use of cDNA templates through expression, reverse transcription or PCR, although unique clonotype numbers would not be affected. Each donor carried on average about 470 unique M1-specific TCRbeta clonotypes (range about 130-1,000), suggesting earlier methods underestimated repertoire diversity. Although the repertoire could be skewed by in vitro expansion, no significant skewing was shown when 18 TRBV families were compared before and after expansion. Only about half of M1-specific TCRs carried the canonical 11-mer xRSx CDR3beta motif, whereas a 10-mer xGxY motif accounted for approximately 10%. In every donor, the M1-specific TCRbeta repertoire was dominated by TRBV19, which accounted for roughly 50% to 89.5% of sequences.

As encoded in the germline V gene, CDR1 is SGDLS while CDR2 is YYNGEE. From the cysteine up to the phenylalanine, the CDR3 has a length of 14 residues. This entry keeps only the CDR3 DNA: 42 bases, framed from base 1. Trimming costs V 0 bases and J 4 bases, and their ends lie 9 bases apart. For roughly 3 weeks, the CD8 T cells were restimulated once a week using irradiated TAP-deficient T2 cells pulsed with peptide (1 uM). Prior influenza exposure was inferred from donor age and from positive M1 tetramer staining, which was seen in every donor. Every 3 to 4 days, the cultures were fed with AIM-V medium containing human serum, MLA-144 supernatant and recombinant IL-2. Peripheral blood mononuclear cells were isolated from fresh blood samples by Ficoll Paque Plus density separation. CD8 T cells were enriched from PBMCs by positive selection with human CD8 MicroBeads. M1 dextramer-positive CD8 T cells were FACS-sorted from the expanded cultures and lysed for RNA isolation.

Total RNA was extracted with the RNeasy Mini kit, and cDNA was synthesized from about 100-300 ng RNA with the SuperScript VILO kit. Multiplexed V- and J-gene primers, designed to reduce differential amplification bias, were used to amplify the CDR3 regions. The immunoSEQ platform was used for both CDR3 amplification and high-throughput sequencing of TCRalpha and TCRbeta. Turning to the authors' computational methods: Analysis of the sequencing data, covering V gene frequency, CDR3 length and V/J pairing, was done with immunoSEQ Analyzer 2.0. Repertoire analyses retained only rearrangements that were productive and free of stop codons. Shannon and Simpson diversity indices were used to measure clonotype diversity in each donor. IMGT conventions were followed for CDR3 definitions, and WebLogo sequence logos were used to visualize conserved CDR3 motifs. To limit the effect of sequence-frequency bias, gene-usage abundance was also recalculated from unique clonotype counts. The clones in this table, taken by TCRdb from immuneACCESS, are in-frame only. Not every clone is retained; where verified, under half of the shortfall comes from an unresolved V gene, and the cause of the rest is unknown. The DNA was the basis for D and trimming; V, J and clone size are from that table. The sample has some 330 clones on record, about 30% of them singletons. Jointly, the top ten make up approximately 46% of the sample.

The sequencing input was M1 dextramer-binding CD8+ T cells from cultured PBMCs. Reading the label with the study, this specimen's cell subset or site is: CD8 T cells sorted as dextramer-positive for the influenza matrix M1 58-66 peptide. The source is a person under 30 in good health. The chain is assembled from TRBV9 and TRBJ2-3, with the D gene uncertain. The CDR3 reads CASSVDQAADTQYF. The DNA sequence is TGTGCCAGCAGCGTAGACCAGGCAGCAGATACGCAGTATTTT.